The clone carrying this T cell receptor (beta chain) was detected only a few times. Germline assignment: CDR1 SGHNT and CDR2 YYREEE (reference sequence). V lost 1 base, J lost 6 bases, and 20 bases lay in between. CDR3 length: 16 amino acids. This sample is drawn from a study of cytomegalovirus exposure and HLA in healthy donors. It was with 60 Vbeta and 13 Jbeta primers that the PCR ran. Generated by immunoSEQ multiplex PCR, the TCRdb table keeps only in-frame clones and is missing some. The sample has roughly 200,000 clones; roughly 13% are singletons. The TCR comes from a man aged 50 to 59 in good health and CMV-seropositive. Sequencing input: PBMCs. The rearrangement links TRBV5-4 to TRBJ2-7, with D possibly matching TRBD2 (7 bases). CDR3 sequence reads: CASSLPQRGGLVEQYF. CDR3 DNA sequence: TGTGCCAGCAGCTTGCCCCAAAGGGGGGGGCTTGTCGAGCAGTACTTC.